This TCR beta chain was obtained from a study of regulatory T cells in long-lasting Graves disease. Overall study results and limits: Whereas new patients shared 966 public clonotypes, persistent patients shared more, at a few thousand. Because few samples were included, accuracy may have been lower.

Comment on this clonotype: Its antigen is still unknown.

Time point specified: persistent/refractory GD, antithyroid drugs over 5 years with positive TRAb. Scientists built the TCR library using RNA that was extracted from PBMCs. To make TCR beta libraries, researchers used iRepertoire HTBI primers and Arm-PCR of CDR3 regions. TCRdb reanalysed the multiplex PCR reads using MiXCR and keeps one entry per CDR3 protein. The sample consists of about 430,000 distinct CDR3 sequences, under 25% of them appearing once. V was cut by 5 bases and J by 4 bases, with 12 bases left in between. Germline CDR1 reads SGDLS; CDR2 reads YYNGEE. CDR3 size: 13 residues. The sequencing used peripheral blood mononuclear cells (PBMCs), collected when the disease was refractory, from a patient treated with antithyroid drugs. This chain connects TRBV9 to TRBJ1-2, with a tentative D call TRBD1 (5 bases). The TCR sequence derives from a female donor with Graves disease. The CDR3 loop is CASSRDSLYGYTF. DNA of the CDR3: TGTGCCAGCAGTAGGGACTCGCTCTATGGCTACACCTTC.